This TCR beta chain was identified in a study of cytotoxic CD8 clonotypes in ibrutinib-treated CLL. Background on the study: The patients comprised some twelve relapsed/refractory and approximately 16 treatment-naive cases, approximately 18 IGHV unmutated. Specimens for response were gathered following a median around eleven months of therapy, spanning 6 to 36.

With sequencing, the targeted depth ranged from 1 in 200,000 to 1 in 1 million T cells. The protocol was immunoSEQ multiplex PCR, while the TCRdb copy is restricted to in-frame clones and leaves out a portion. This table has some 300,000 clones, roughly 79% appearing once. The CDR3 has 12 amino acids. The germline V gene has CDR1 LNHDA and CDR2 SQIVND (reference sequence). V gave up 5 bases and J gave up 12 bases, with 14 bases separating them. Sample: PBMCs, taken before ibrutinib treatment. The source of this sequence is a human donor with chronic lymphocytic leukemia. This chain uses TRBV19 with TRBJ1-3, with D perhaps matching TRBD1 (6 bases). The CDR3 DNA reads TGTGCCAGTAGTTCACCGGGACAAAACATATATTTT. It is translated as CASSSPGQNIYF.